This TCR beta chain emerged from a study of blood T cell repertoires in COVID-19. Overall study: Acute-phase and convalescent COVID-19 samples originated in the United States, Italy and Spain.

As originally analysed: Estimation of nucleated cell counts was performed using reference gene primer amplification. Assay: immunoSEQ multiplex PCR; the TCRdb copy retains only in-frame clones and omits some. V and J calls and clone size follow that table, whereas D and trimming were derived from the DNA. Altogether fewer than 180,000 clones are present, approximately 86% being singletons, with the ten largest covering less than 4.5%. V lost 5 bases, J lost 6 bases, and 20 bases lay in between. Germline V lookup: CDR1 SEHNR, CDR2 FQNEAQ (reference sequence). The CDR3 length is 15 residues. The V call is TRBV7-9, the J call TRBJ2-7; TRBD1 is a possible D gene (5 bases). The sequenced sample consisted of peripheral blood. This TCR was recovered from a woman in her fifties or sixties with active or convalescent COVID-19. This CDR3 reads CASSPNLREYGEQYF. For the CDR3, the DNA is TGTGCCAGCAGCCCGAACCTCAGGGAATACGGCGAGCAGTACTTC. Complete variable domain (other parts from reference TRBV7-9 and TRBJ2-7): DTGVSQNPRHKITKRGQNVTFRCDPISEHNRLYWYRQTLGQGPEFLTYFQNEAQLEKSRLLSDRFSAERPKGSFSTLEIQRTEQGDSAMYLCASSPNLREYGEQYFGPGTRLTVT.